Below, 21 T cell receptor beta chains from the same sample are listed, as sequenced in a study of T cell clonality in common variable immunodeficiency. Assay: immunoSEQ multiplex PCR; the TCRdb copy retains only in-frame clones and omits some. The specimen's table records around 15,000 clones. Study outcomes and limitations: Fewer deletions and N-nucleotide insertions were reportedly seen in common variable immunodeficiency TCR beta sequences.

Which antigens these TCRs recognize remains unknown. Input material: peripheral blood mononuclear cells. The receptors originated from a human donor with common variable immunodeficiency.

On this clone itself: The CDR3 end falls 3 residues outside the read, so it is completed with the germline J gene. The rearrangement joins TRBV4-1 to TRBJ2-3; 10 positions match TRBD2. The V segment lost 3 bases and the J segment 3 bases; nucleotides outside the gene matches: 6. The CDR3 loop spans 16 amino acids. Germline-derived CDR1 and CDR2 are MGHRA and YSYEKL. This CDR3 reads CASSHGSGRRTDTQYF. The sequenced part of the CDR3 DNA is TGCGCCAGCAGCCATGGTAGCGGGAGGAGGACAGATACG.

Note on this clone: The read ends 3 residues before the CDR3 terminus; that terminus is restored from the germline J gene. This chain links TRBV7-8 with TRBJ2-7; 7 nucleotides agree with TRBD2. The CDR3 runs to 13 residues. The V gene end was trimmed by 5 bases and the J gene end by 4 bases; junction bases not matched to a gene: 5. Germline V CDR1 and CDR2: SGHVS, FQNEAQ. CDR3 amino acids: CASSPGAGYEQYF. The covered CDR3 bases are TGTGCCAGCAGCCCCGGAGCGGGGTACGAG.

About this clone: The read finishes 3 residues shy of the CDR3 end, and the germline J gene is used to complete it. The rearrangement uses TRBV7-6 and TRBJ2-2; D is unresolved. This CDR3 is 14 amino acids long. Germline V gene data show CDR1 as SGHVS and CDR2 as FNYEAQ. The V end was cut by 5 bases, the J end by 3 bases, with 10 bases between. Partial CDR3 DNA: TGTGCCAGCAGCGTGCAGGTCTACACCGGGGAG. Translated, it gives CASSVQVYTGE. The whole CDR3 reads CASSVQVYTGELFF.

Note on this clone: Read data end 3 residues before the CDR3 end; the end is taken from the germline J gene. The chain combines TRBV19 with TRBJ2-5, with a possible D match to TRBD2 (7 bases). Germline V gene sequence: CDR1 LNHDA, CDR2 SQIVND (reference sequence). The CDR3 extends over 15 amino acids. The V and J ends lost 9 bases and 5 bases respectively, with 22 bases between them. Incomplete CDR3 DNA: TGTGCCAGACTCTCTCCAAGGGGGGGCCGGGAGACC. This translates into CARLSPRGGRET. In full, the CDR3 is CARLSPRGGRETQYF.

Details on this clone: The CDR3 end is not reached by the read, which stops 3 residues before it; the germline J gene fills it in. This sequence joins TRBV30 and TRBJ2-2; D might be TRBD1 (6 bases). The CDR3 sequence is 13 residues long. V shed 6 bases and J shed 5 bases, with 13 bases lying between them. CDR1 GTSNPN and CDR2 SVGIG come from the germline V gene (reference sequence). The CDR3 DNA, read in part, is TGTGCCTGCACAAACGGACAGACCGGGGAG. This codes for CACTNGQTGE. The entire CDR3 protein reads CACTNGQTGELFF.

In the case of this clone: With the read ending 3 residues before the CDR3 end, the germline J gene is used to fill in that end. This chain uses TRBV18 with TRBJ1-1, with TRBD1 matching 7 bases. CDR3 length: 14 amino acids. V lost 3 bases, J lost 0 bases, and 1 base stayed unmatched. Per germline, CDR1 KGHSH and CDR2 LQKENI. The sequenced CDR3 bases are TGTGCCAGCTCACCGGGACAGTTGAACACTGAA. It encodes CASSPGQLNTE. The entire CDR3 is CASSPGQLNTEAFF.

About this clone: Sequencing ends 3 residues short of the CDR3 end; the germline J gene provides the rest. The V call is TRBV20-1, the J call TRBJ2-7, with TRBD2 identical over 13 bases. The CDR3 consists of 14 residues. Germline V CDR1 and CDR2: DFQATT, SNEGSKA (reference sequence). The V segment lost 6 bases and the J segment 4 bases; nucleotides outside the gene matches: 6. Partial CDR3 DNA: TGCAGTGCCCGGACTAGCGGGAGTACGTACGAG. Translating gives CSARTSGSTYE. The CDR3 as a whole reads CSARTSGSTYEQYF.

A note on this clone: The read comes to an end 3 residues before the CDR3 does, leaving the germline J gene to fill in the end. The chain links TRBV11-2 to TRBJ2-3; 8 bases fit TRBD2. CDR3 size: 14 residues. Germline V gene sequence: CDR1 SGHAT, CDR2 FQNNGV. The V and J ends lost 8 bases and 4 bases, in that order; junction bases with no gene match: 8. The chain's CDR3 is CASHPPGGPDTQYF. CDR3 bases read: TGTGCCAGCCACCCCCCGGGGGGGCCAGATACG.

Turning to this clone: The DNA ends 3 residues before the CDR3 does, and the rest of the CDR3 is filled in from the germline J gene. The chain couples TRBV10-3 to TRBJ2-7; D unclear. CDR1 is ENHRY, CDR2 SYGVKD, per germline. V was pared by 4 bases and J by 2 bases, with 12 bases between. The CDR3 is 14 residues long. This CDR3 reads CAISGGQLAYEQYF. The sequenced CDR3 bases are TGTGCCATCAGTGGAGGTCAGCTAGCCTACGAG.

With regard to this clone: The read falls 3 residues short of the CDR3 end, and the missing part is taken from the germline J gene. The chain combines TRBV2 with TRBJ2-1; 9 bases fit TRBD2. V dropped 6 bases and J dropped 5; count of bases not matched to a gene: 2. Germline V gene data show CDR1 as SNHLY and CDR2 as FYNNEI. This CDR3 region has 13 residues. Here the CDR3 reads CASRLAGDNEQFF. Partial CDR3 DNA: TGTGCCAGCAGATTAGCGGGAGACAATGAG.

A word on this clone: Read coverage stops 3 residues before the CDR3 terminus; the germline J gene supplies the remainder. J is TRBJ2-7 and V is TRBV6-2 or TRBV6-3; 8 positions agree with TRBD2. V dropped 7 bases and J dropped 0; count of bases not matched to a gene: 11. Germline V gene data show CDR1 as MNHEY and CDR2 as SVGEGT. CDR3 length: 16 residues. CDR3 sequence: CASTSISGKSSYEQYF. The DNA read from the CDR3 is TGTGCCAGCACCTCCATTAGCGGGAAGAGCTCCTACGAG.

Comment on this clone: The missing CDR3 end, 3 residues past where the read stops, is filled in from the germline J gene. The V gene is TRBV18, the J gene TRBJ2-7; D is possibly TRBD2 (6 bases). The germline V gene has CDR1 KGHSH and CDR2 LQKENI. This CDR3 is built from 16 residues. Trimming left V 1 base short and J 2 bases short, with 15 bases between. CDR3 bases read: TGTGCCAGCTCACCACGGGAGGCCGGGGGTACCTACGAG. This gives the protein CASSPREAGGTYE. The entire CDR3 protein is CASSPREAGGTYEQYF.

Note on this clone: The read ends 3 residues early relative to the CDR3; the germline J gene fills the gap. The rearrangement links TRBV2 to TRBJ2-1; TRBD2 matches 9 bases. Germline V CDR1 and CDR2: SNHLY, FYNNEI. The J segment lost 8 bases and the V segment lost 6 bases, leaving 5 bases of the junction unmatched. The CDR3 is made up of 13 amino acids. The CDR3: CASRLAGVDEQFF. The CDR3 DNA, read in part, is TGTGCCAGCAGATTAGCGGGAGTGGATGAG.

A note on this clone: The read terminates 3 residues ahead of where the CDR3 ends, so the germline J gene completes it. The chain joins TRBV11-2 to TRBJ2-5, with D possibly matching TRBD1 (6 bases). The CDR3 contains 14 residues. In germline, CDR1 is SGHAT, CDR2 FQNNGV. V dropped 5 bases and J dropped 5 bases, with 15 bases sitting between them. CDR3 amino acids: CASSRPQGWETQYF. Partial CDR3 DNA: TGTGCCAGCAGCCGCCCACAGGGCTGGGAGACC. The variable domain in full, with the rest retrieved from reference TRBV11-2 and TRBJ2-5, is EAGVAQSPRYKIIEKRQSVAFWCNPISGHATLYWYQQILGQGPKLLIQFQNNGVVDDSQLPKDRFSAERLKGVDSTLKIQPAKLEDSAVYLCASSRPQGWETQYFGPGTRLLVL.

With regard to this clone: The read terminates 3 residues before the CDR3 end, so the remaining end is supplied by the germline J gene. This chain connects TRBV12-5 to TRBJ2-1, with 9 bases matching TRBD2. Germline values: CDR1 LGHNT, CDR2 FRNRAP. The CDR3 totals 17 residues. V was pared by 0 bases and J by 2 bases, with 5 bases of the junction left unmatched. The CDR3 DNA, read in part, is TGTGCTAGTGGTTTGGTACGAATAGCGGGGGCCTACAATGAG. Protein product: CASGLVRIAGAYNE. The whole CDR3 sequence reads CASGLVRIAGAYNEQFF.

Note on this clone: The read halts 3 residues ahead of the CDR3 end, with the missing end drawn from the germline J gene. The gene calls are TRBV5-1 and TRBJ1-4, with D perhaps TRBD1 (5 bases). The V end lost 1 base, the J end lost 5 bases, and 12 bases lay between the germline ends. The CDR3 sequence is 15 residues long. Looked up from germline, CDR1 is SGHRS and CDR2 is YFSETQ. CDR3 DNA (partial): TGCGCCAGCAGCTTGATCCCTGGGGCCAATGAAAAA. Protein sequence: CASSLIPGANEK. The CDR3, in full, reads CASSLIPGANEKLFF.

With respect to this clone: The read is 3 residues too short to cover the CDR3 end, so that end is filled in from the germline J gene. J is TRBJ2-2 and V is TRBV2, with TRBD2 matching 8 bases. Germline V CDR1 and CDR2: SNHLY, FYNNEI. With V trimmed by 2 bases and J by 5 bases, 4 bases remained unmatched. This CDR3 has 15 amino acids. The CDR3 bases that were read are TGTGCCAGCAGTGAATGGACTAGCAGGACCGGGGAG. It yields the protein CASSEWTSRTGE. The entire CDR3 sequence reads CASSEWTSRTGELFF.

Remarks on this clone: The sequenced fragment ends 3 residues before the CDR3 boundary, so the rest is inferred from the germline J gene. The genes are TRBV19 and TRBJ1-1; 9 bases fit TRBD1. Germline CDR1 is LNHDA and CDR2 is SQIVND (reference sequence). This CDR3 has 15 residues. Unmatched junction bases numbered 13, after V lost 7 bases and J lost 7 bases. The CDR3 protein is CASTSGTGRRNEAFF. Partial CDR3 DNA: TGTGCCAGTACCTCCGGGACAGGGAGAAGGAATGAA.

A word on this clone: The CDR3 goes on 3 residues after the read ends, and that part is filled in from the germline J gene. The V gene is TRBV20-1, the J gene TRBJ2-1; D not certain. The CDR3 is 13 amino acids. The germline V gene encodes CDR1 DFQATT and CDR2 SNEGSKA (reference sequence). The V end was cut by 1 base, the J end by 7 bases, with 11 bases between. The CDR3 loop reads CSARGPTGNEQFF. The part of the CDR3 DNA that was read is TGCAGTGCTAGAGGGCCCACGGGTAATGAG.

This clone shows up as medium-sized by frequency. With the read ending 3 residues before the CDR3 end, the germline J gene is used to fill in that end. V gene TRBV6-1 combines with J gene TRBJ1-1, with 9 bases aligning to TRBD1. The CDR3 runs to 13 residues. The germline V gene encodes CDR1 MNHNS and CDR2 SASEGT. CDR3 DNA, as far as it was read: TGTGCCAGCAGTGAACTGGGACAGGGAGCC. Protein: CASSELGQGA. Given in full, the CDR3 is CASSELGQGAAFF.

In regard to this clone: The CDR3 goes on 3 residues after the read ends, and that part is filled in from the germline J gene. The V gene is TRBV2, the J gene TRBJ1-6; a weak D match, TRBD1 (6 bases). Trimming stripped 7 bases from V and 9 bases from J, with 13 bases between. The CDR3 has 13 residues. CDR1 SNHLY and CDR2 FYNNEI come from the germline V gene. Incomplete CDR3 DNA: TGTGCCAGCATACTACAGGGTACTTCACCC. Amino acid sequence: CASILQGTSP. The entire CDR3 reads CASILQGTSPLHF.